This TCR beta chain was found in a study of CD8+ T cells in alopecia areata. Study observations and caveats: Relative to mice, TCR sharing across patients was less clear, a difference possibly HLA-related. Many expanded lesional clones persisted during tofacitinib (in both scalp and blood). Higher clonality and more expanded CD8+ clones appeared in lesional than normal scalp.

Turning to this clone: Its target is not known.

The sequencing template was cDNA reverse transcribed from extracted RNA. Clones were read by immunoSEQ multiplex PCR, and TCRdb kept only the in-frame ones, dropping some. The data contain over 150,000 clones, less than 70% of them singletons. The treatment is: oral pan-JAK inhibitor, 5-10 mg twice daily. Cell sorting on a FACSAria was used to separate CD4+ and CD8+ T cells from the PBMCs. This TCR was recovered from a human donor with alopecia areata. The input for sequencing was CD4+ T cells sorted from blood, taken at week 24, from a patient treated with tofacitinib.

For the CDR3, the DNA is TGCAGCGTTGAAGATCCTAGCGACTCCTACAATGAGCAGTTCTTC. It translates to CSVEDPSDSYNEQFF. The rearrangement joins TRBV29-1 to TRBJ2-1; possible D gene TRBD2, 6 bases. CDR1 SQVTM and CDR2 ANQGSEA come from the germline V gene. The V end lost 0 bases, the J end lost 0 bases, and 9 bases lay between the germline ends. The CDR3 covers 15 residues.